This T cell receptor (beta chain) was recorded in a study of cytomegalovirus exposure and HLA in healthy donors (dated by TCRdb to 2015 to 2018). With respect to the entire study: An earlier analysis of some 550 of the donors reported approximately 270 Gb of sequence data and around 110 million unique TCR beta sequences from 150 million to 200 million T cells. An early release that covered 500 to 800 HLA-typed donors contained around 300 gigabases of sequencing data and some 87 million unique TCR sequences. Of the approximately 400 genotyped donors, 81% fell in the genetic ancestry cluster associated with self-reported Caucasian donors. The study was designed to test whether signatures of past pathogen exposure could be identified by cataloging public T cell receptors. The study profiled the T cell repertoires of some 610 subjects by immunosequencing and related them to cytomegalovirus serostatus. Along with the approximately 600-subject first cohort, a separate validation cohort of roughly 110 different subjects was used. To predict cytomegalovirus infection status, the study brought together high-throughput TCR immunosequencing, statistical association of individual TCRs with disease status, and machine learning. To study patterns of TCR occurrence, a later analysis re-analyzed previously published TCR beta repertoires from just over 650 donors and added high-resolution HLA genotyping. Rather than using new phenotypic data, the later analysis identified candidate immune exposures from TCR beta sequences and from how often those sequences occurred across donors. To decide whether each TCR beta V gene segment behaved as functional or pseudogenic, an earlier analysis of several hundred of the donors relied on high-throughput TCR beta sequencing. Donor age, sex, ethnicity and CMV serostatus were collected together with the repertoire data. In a later genetic analysis, genome-wide SNP genotypes for about three fifths of the roughly 670 donors were used, and that subset was treated as a discovery cohort. Every repertoire in the discovery cohort had been generated on one and the same sequencing platform. HLA typing covered class I and class II loci at four-digit resolution. Typing coverage varied by locus: roughly 629-640 donors for A, B, C, DRB1 and DQB1; 522 for DQA1; nearly 610 for DPA1; more than 450 for DPB1. Because of strong linkage in the cohort, a few DR-DQ haplotypes were treated as single units for association and clustering. On average, 235,054 unique TCR beta nucleotide sequences were sequenced per donor among several hundred genotyped donors of the cohort, with approximately 18% of those sequences being non-productive.

What the study reported, not specific to this receptor: It was suggested by the authors that the approach could potentially be generalized to other disease states and immunological phenotypes. Correlated functional status among segregating V segments might be attributable to linkage disequilibrium, but an unknown experimental factor could not be ruled out. In both the original and validation cohorts, the classifier was reported to diagnose cytomegalovirus status with high specificity and sensitivity. A cluster of highly shared sequence variants was judged likely to represent a technical artifact of the sequencing pipeline. In a later analysis, more than 15,000 TCR beta sequences were associated with specific HLA alleles at a false discovery rate of 0.05. The study listed 150 to 200 TCR beta chains as associated with cytomegalovirus. A later analysis reported that several top co-occurrence clusters appeared linked to parvovirus B19, influenza, CMV and Epstein-Barr virus. Compared with the 666-donor mean, donors in an Asian-associated ancestry cluster had fewer N-insertions in productive TCRs, according to a later genetic analysis. Three of the identified cytomegalovirus-associated TCR beta chains were confirmed in vitro to be specific for cytomegalovirus antigens. Because some donors lacked HLA typing at each locus, the association tests relied only on the typed subset. According to a later analysis, most CMV-associated TCR beta chains appeared to be HLA-restricted, and the HLA associations seemed to be driven largely by CMV exposure. Assigning TCR associations to individual alleles was difficult when HLA alleles, especially DR and DQ, strongly co-occurred. A further reported finding was that TCR beta sequences accurately predicted the HLA-A and HLA-B alleles for most subjects in the first cohort. Sequencing depth was assumed to be roughly uniform across donors in the presence/absence analyses, though that assumption may not hold. Most TCR sequences were seen in very few donors, while some public TCRs were found in many individuals. An earlier analysis of roughly 570 of the donors showed that most TCR beta V segments appeared in productive rearrangements either about 87% or about 30% of the time, which broadly matched IMGT annotations. For the cohort, immune exposure information was limited to CMV serostatus. Because counts were too low, some 16 rarely observed V segments, including chromosome 9 orphons, were excluded from the earlier analysis of a few hundred of the donors. A later genetic analysis associated a missense DCLRE1C variant with V-gene and J-gene trimming of TCR beta chains, and an independent cohort replicated the association. In a later analysis, HLA-associated TCR beta chains showed more clonal expansion and lower generation probabilities than non-associated chains that were equally common. Because the 87-base-pair reads could not distinguish some IMGT-functional V segments, including TRBV6-2 and TRBV6-3, those segments were excluded. In this cohort, only TCR beta chains were sequenced, and detectable features were limited by the absence of alpha or paired-chain data. According to a later analysis, TCR association rates differed among HLA loci, with DRB1 alleles showing the most associated TCRs and HLA-C alleles showing the fewest.

In this sample, this clone turned up a few times. What this receptor recognizes is not known. Within one base of it there is no much larger clone, and no base qualities were kept. The germline V gene encodes CDR1 SGHTS and CDR2 YDEGEE. V is cut by 2 bases and J by 2 bases, and the space between the germline ends is 2 bases. The CDR3 goes from the cysteine to the phenylalanine over 11 residues. The sequence is cut down to CDR3 DNA, 33 bases in frame from base 1. The library was produced with the immunoSEQ multiplex PCR assay. The multiplex PCR relied on a mix of 60 forward primers for TCR Vbeta segments and 13 reverse primers for TCR Jbeta segments. The CDR3 region of rearranged TCR beta genes was amplified from genomic DNA by a multiplex PCR assay. On the Illumina HiSeq System, the amplified TCR beta libraries were sequenced as 87-base-pair reads. In the paper's pipeline: A later analysis tallied some 79 million unique TCR beta chains across the 660 or so repertoires, and about 12 million of those chains were shared by two or more donors. To remove PCR and sequencing errors, raw reads were error-corrected and collapsed into unique sequences using a nearest-neighbor algorithm that merged closely related sequences. Alignment of CDR3 sequences to IMGT reference sequences was used to assign V, D and J gene segments. Each retained sequence needed at least a six-nucleotide match to both a V gene segment and a J gene segment. Rearrangements were classified as productive when the CDR3 lacked stop codons and remained in frame with V and J, and all other rearrangements were classified as non-productive. Following IMGT convention, CDR3 was defined as the stretch from the second conserved V-encoded cysteine up to the conserved J-encoded phenylalanine. In an earlier analysis of roughly 580 of the donors, sequences lacking an unambiguous match to a single V gene segment were excluded. An earlier analysis of about 600 of the donors called V segments functional above 56.7% productive rearrangements and segregating when the between-donor standard deviation exceeded 5%. To diagnose cytomegalovirus status from the catalog of TCR beta chain sequences, a statistical classification framework was built. In a later analysis, V and J genes were assigned by comparing TCR nucleotide sequences against IMGT/GENE-DB human TR gene sequences. A later analysis assigned CDR3 sequences and most-parsimonious VDJ recombination scenarios with the TCRdist pipeline. In a later analysis, each TCR beta chain was defined by its CDR3 amino acid sequence together with its V-gene family, and reads lacking a unique V-gene family were excluded. In a later analysis, approximately 640 highly shared, low-generation-probability nucleotide sequences were removed to address suspected cross-contamination and a sequencing artifact. In a later analysis, a clonal expansion index was calculated for each public chain from normalized within-repertoire ranks of inferred template counts. Generation probabilities in a later analysis came from a VDJ recombination model fitted to out-of-frame rearrangements, and those results were checked against IGoR. A later analysis scored TCR-TCR, TCR-HLA and TCR-CMV co-occurrence with hypergeometric tests, applying a repertoire-size bias correction to TCR pairs. To estimate false discovery rates, a later analysis permuted the HLA or CMV assignments 20 times. In a later analysis, co-occurring TCRs were grouped using DBSCAN, with TCRdist sequence similarity added in when clustering inside HLA-allele-positive subsets. Repertoires with fewer than 30,000 or more than 120,000 public chains were left out of co-occurrence clustering, as were a handful of repertoires with anomalous nucleotide sharing. Held by TCRdb, this immuneACCESS table contains in-frame sequences only and omits some clones. Under half of the omission traces to an unresolved V gene where checked; the cause of the rest is unknown. V and J calls and clone size are given by that table; D and trimming were obtained from the DNA. The sample includes under 200,000 clones, with around 86% observed a single time. 0.7% to 0.95% of the sample belongs to the ten largest clones.

The cohort was made up of 500 to 800 healthy bone marrow donors. At the time of sampling, all cohort members were nominally healthy, though unrecorded immune exposures were likely present. The donor was CMV seronegative and belonged to the group of over 300 seronegative cohort members. A peripheral blood sample was provided by each donor, and peripheral blood mononuclear cells were used for TCR beta sequencing. Genomic DNA was extracted from the blood cell samples with the Qiagen DNeasy Blood Extraction Kit. This chain joins TRBV5-8 to TRBJ2-7, with the D gene not clear enough to name. The clonotype was recovered from a woman under 30 in good health and CMV-seronegative. The sample was PBMCs. CDR3 protein: CASSFAYEQYF. The nucleotide sequence reads TGTGCCAGCAGCTTCGCCTACGAGCAGTACTTC.